This TCR beta chain was obtained from a study of Graves' ophthalmopathy and Graves' hyperthyroidism listed by TCRdb under 2018. For the wider study: Peripheral blood was collected at initial diagnosis, before any treatment. The study used TCR beta repertoire signatures to distinguish Graves' ophthalmopathy from Graves' hyperthyroidism and to predict progression to ophthalmopathy. In total, around 140 blood samples were TCR-sequenced: 40 to 45 ophthalmopathy, approximately 80 hyperthyroidism and roughly 17 hyperthyroidism-to-ophthalmopathy patients. To explore V-J signatures that separate ophthalmopathy from hyperthyroidism, a discovery set of approximately 100 patients was enrolled, consisting of about 45 with ophthalmopathy and about 60 with stable hyperthyroidism. An independent validation cohort comprised some 19 hyperthyroidism patients and some 16 patients who later progressed from hyperthyroidism to ophthalmopathy. In five or six hyperthyroidism patients, the T-cell repertoires found in thyroid tissue were compared with those found in blood. Once sampling was done, hyperthyroidism patients were given methimazole at a starting dose of 30 mg daily, while ophthalmopathy patients were given high-dose intravenous methylprednisolone.

TCR beta CDR3 regions were amplified from RNA transcripts for repertoire sequencing. HTBI primers and the Qiagen OneStep RT-PCR kit were used in a first-round RT-PCR, which was followed by a second-round multiplex PCR, size selection and purification. Sequencing of the libraries was carried out on an Illumina HiSeq2000 in paired-end mode with 100 bp reads. For the original study's pipeline: SOAPnuke was used to process the reads, throwing out any read that had adapters, had uncalled bases, had a mean Phred below 15, or lacked an exact constant-primer or identifier match. COPE v1.2.5 was used to merge the high-quality paired reads. Each unique nucleotide sequence was treated as a clonotype, and MiTCR v1.1 was used to align the clonotypes to the IMGT TRB V, D and J references. Analysis was restricted to V-J combinations with a frequency above 0.0001, which covered over 98% of repertoires. For each V-J combination, a TCR clonal expansion and chaos score was defined as F50 clonal expansion divided by the chaos observed in the TCRdist matrix. Welch's t-statistics and random forest were used to narrow the features down to 10 to 15 V-J combinations, which were then fed into a naive Bayes classifier. Thyroid-blood repertoire similarity was quantified with the Morisita-Horn index. TCRdb reprocessing: public reads trimmed at Q25 with fastp, clones called with MiXCR, in-frame beta chains kept. Rows are combined by CDR3 protein, so each entry shows the most common genes and DNA. The V and J calls, along with clone size, are taken from TCRdb and not from the paper's own processing. The sample table shows approximately 700,000 distinct CDR3 sequences, and approximately 40% are seen once. The top ten clonotypes cover 44% of the sample.

Findings and caveats that apply to the study as a whole: Ophthalmopathy was separated from stable hyperthyroidism by the 13-signature model with about 85% sensitivity and less than 82% specificity in cross-validation and with 80%/75% in the test set. Most expanded thyroid clonotypes with a frequency above 0.001 also appeared in blood, which suggests that blood repertoires may reflect the immune response in the thyroid. Sample size was not statistically predetermined, and group allocation was not concealed from the investigators. In validation, the model predicted ophthalmopathy progression with more than 55% sensitivity and roughly 72% specificity; more than ten predicted patients were CT-confirmed with GO in a median of 6.5 months.

Only a few counts were recorded for this clonotype. The antigen this receptor binds is unknown. Base qualities are missing; no much larger clone stands one base away. Based on the germline V gene (reference sequence), the CDR1 and CDR2 sequences are LNHDA and SQIVND. V is reduced by 3 bases and J by 3 bases, leaving a spacing of 12 bases between them. The CDR3 covers 15 residues, taking in both the cysteine and the phenylalanine. The only DNA kept is the CDR3, 45 bases in frame from the first base. Ophthalmopathy patients were characterized by moderately to severely active disease, a Clinical Activity Score of at least 3, a NOSPECS grade of at least 4, and a disease duration under 3 months. Patients with other autoimmune diseases, uncontrolled infections, pregnancy or lactation were excluded from the study. Clinical symptoms, serum thyroxine, TRAb, thyroid ultrasound and orbital computed tomography formed the basis of the diagnosis. PBMCs were isolated from roughly 10 ml of fresh peripheral blood by Ficoll-Paque density gradient centrifugation. Total RNA was extracted with Trizol reagent and quality-checked on an Agilent 2100 Bioanalyzer.

Sample: peripheral blood. Recombination linked TRBV19 to TRBJ1-5; a tentative D match to TRBD1 spans 5 bases. This sequence was found in an adult man with Graves' ophthalmopathy. The base sequence is TGTGCCAGTAGTATTTGGACAACCAACAATCAGCCCCAGCATTTT. This sequence encodes CASSIWTTNNQPQHF.